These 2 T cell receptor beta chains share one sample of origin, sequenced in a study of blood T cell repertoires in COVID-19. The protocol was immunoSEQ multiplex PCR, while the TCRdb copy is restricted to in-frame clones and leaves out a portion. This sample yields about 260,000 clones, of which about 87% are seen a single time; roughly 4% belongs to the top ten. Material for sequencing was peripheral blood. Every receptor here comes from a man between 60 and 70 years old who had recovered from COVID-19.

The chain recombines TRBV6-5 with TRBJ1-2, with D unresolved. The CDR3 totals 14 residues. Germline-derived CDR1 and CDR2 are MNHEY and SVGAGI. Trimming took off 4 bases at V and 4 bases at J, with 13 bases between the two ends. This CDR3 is CASSFSTEVYGYTF. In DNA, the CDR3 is TGTGCCAGCAGTTTCTCTACAGAAGTCTATGGCTACACCTTC.

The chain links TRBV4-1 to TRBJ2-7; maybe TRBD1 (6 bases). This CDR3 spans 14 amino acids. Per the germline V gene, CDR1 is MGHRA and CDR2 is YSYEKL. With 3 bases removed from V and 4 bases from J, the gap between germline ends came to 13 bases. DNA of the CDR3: TGCGCCAGCAGCCACTTGCCAGGGGAATACGAGCAGTACTTC. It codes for CASSHLPGEYEQYF.